This T cell receptor (beta chain) came from a study of T cells in Graves' hyperthyroidism and ophthalmopathy. Study background: Blood was drawn when the patient was first diagnosed and still untreated. Study-level results: The authors' 13 V-J model separated ophthalmopathy from stable hyperthyroidism.

The table lists this clonotype with many counts. The antigen remains unidentified. What was amplified from RNA transcripts were TCR beta CDR3 regions. TCR CDR3 underwent first-round RT-PCR with the HTBI primer set. MiXCR, applied by TCRdb to the multiplex PCR reads, yields one record per CDR3 protein. The data contain fewer than 550,000 distinct CDR3 sequences, around 16% of them singletons. Graves' hyperthyroidism was deemed stable absent ophthalmopathy progression within 18 months. The length of the CDR3 is 15 residues. The V end was cut by 8 bases, the J end by 4 bases, with 18 bases between. The germline gives CDR1 MDHEN, CDR2 SYDVKM.

This clonotype originated in a woman between 18 and 30 years old with Graves' hyperthyroidism. The rearrangement joins TRBV28 to TRBJ1-5; perhaps TRBD1 as D (6 bases). The sample taken for sequencing was blood. CDR3 coding DNA: TGTGCCAGCGCCCGCGGGGGGGCCGATAATCAGCCCCAGCATTTT. Translation gives CASARGGADNQPQHF.